Below, 21 T cell receptor beta chains from the same sample are listed, as sequenced in a study of cytomegalovirus exposure and HLA in healthy donors. PCR amplification relied on 60 Vbeta primers (plus 13 Jbeta primers). Method: immunoSEQ multiplex PCR; TCRdb's copy keeps in-frame clones and lacks some. The repertoire holds 95,000 to 100,000 clones, with roughly 82% as singletons. Sequenced: PBMCs. These TCRs come from a man aged 45-65 years in good health and CMV-seronegative.

This CDR3 is CASSPGHQAQPQHF. CDR3 in DNA: TGTGCCAGTAGTCCGGGACACCAGGCTCAGCCCCAGCATTTT. The chain has TRBV19 and TRBJ1-5, with D perhaps TRBD1 (6 bases). The germline V and J ends were trimmed by 5 bases and 6 bases, with 14 bases remaining between them. The CDR3 totals 14 residues. In germline, CDR1 is LNHDA, CDR2 SQIVND (reference sequence).

This clone was recorded a few times. The V call is TRBV7-8, the J call TRBJ2-7, with D perhaps TRBD1 (5 bases). Germline V lookup: CDR1 SGHVS, CDR2 FQNEAQ. Trimming removed 5 bases at V and 2 bases at J, with 13 bases between. This CDR3 contains 14 residues. DNA of the CDR3: TGTGCCAGCAGCCCCCACCAGGGCACCTACGAGCAGTACTTC. Protein product: CASSPHQGTYEQYF.

A note on this clone: Its ends do not fully match the called genes, so a read error is possible. The chain recombines TRBV7-9 with TRBJ2-7; D is unclear. The germline V gene has CDR1 SEHNR and CDR2 FQNEAQ (reference sequence). The CDR3 extends over 12 amino acids. The CDR3 bases are TGTTCCAGCAGCTTAGACCGGTACGAGCAGTACTTC. Protein sequence: CSSSLDRYEQYF. Together with reference TRBV7-9 and TRBJ2-7, the CDR3 gives the full variable domain: DTGVSQNPRHKITKRGQNVTFRCDPISEHNRLYWYRQTLGQGPEFLTYFQNEAQLEKSRLLSDRFSAERPKGSFSTLEIQRTEQGDSAMYLCSSSLDRYEQYFGPGTRLTVT.

CDR3 protein: CASSPQGYEQYF. CDR3 in DNA: TGTGCCAGCAGCCCACAGGGGTACGAGCAGTACTTC. The chain is built from TRBV14 and TRBJ2-7; 7 nucleotides agree with TRBD1. Germline V gene data show CDR1 as SGHDN and CDR2 as FVKESK. Trimming at V came to 4 bases and at J to 4 bases, leaving 1 base not matched to a gene. The CDR3 is made up of 12 amino acids.

The rearrangement uses TRBV28 and TRBJ1-1; possibly TRBD1 for D (6 bases). The CDR3 sequence is 16 residues long. The germline CDR1 and CDR2 sequences are MDHEN and SYDVKM. The V end lost 4 bases, the J end lost 1 base, and 16 bases lay between the germline ends. The CDR3 bases are TGTGCCAGCAGTTGGGGGCGGGCGGACCGGAACACTGAAGCTTTCTTT. The encoded protein is CASSWGRADRNTEAFF.

J is TRBJ1-5 and V is TRBV6-6, with D unclear. V was pared by 7 bases and J by 2 bases, with 9 bases between. This CDR3 region has 13 residues. CDR1 and CDR2 from the germline V gene are MNHNY and SVGAGI (reference sequence). The DNA for the CDR3 is TGTGCCAGCACCGGTCGGGGCAATCAGCCCCAGCATTTT. Its protein product is CASTGRGNQPQHF.

The chain has TRBV7-3 and TRBJ2-3; no clear D. Germline loops: CDR1 SGHTA, CDR2 FQGTGA. This CDR3 has 13 residues. Trimming cost V 10 bases and J 1 base, with 12 bases left between them. The CDR3 region has the DNA TGTGCCACGAGCGCTTCTGGCACAGATACGCAGTATTTT. Its protein product is CATSASGTDTQYF.

This sequence joins TRBV5-5 and TRBJ1-5; 7 bases fit TRBD1. The V and J ends lost 4 bases and 4 bases, in that order; junction bases with no gene match: 5. The germline CDR1 and CDR2 sequences are SGHKS and YYEKEE (reference sequence). The CDR3 length is 14 residues. The DNA of the CDR3 is TGTGCCAGCAGCCCGGGACAGAATAATCAGCCCCAGCATTTT. It yields the protein CASSPGQNNQPQHF.

The chain links TRBV5-6 to TRBJ2-7; TRBD1 is a possible D gene (5 bases). Trimming removed 4 bases from V and 7 bases from J, with 18 bases in between. CDR3 size: 14 residues. CDR1 is SGHDT and CDR2 is YYEEEE in the germline V gene. CDR3 in amino acids: CASSPDVQGVEQYF. The CDR3 nucleotides are TGTGCCAGCAGCCCTGACGTGCAAGGGGTAGAGCAGTACTTC.

This clone was recorded once. The chain uses TRBV11-1 and TRBJ2-5; D is perhaps TRBD2 (6 bases). Per the germline V gene, CDR1 is SGHAT and CDR2 is FQDESV (reference sequence). V was pared by 2 bases and J by 0 bases, with 13 bases between. The CDR3 extends over 16 amino acids. CDR3 region: CASSLKKLAHQETQYF. The CDR3 DNA reads TGTGCCAGCAGCTTAAAGAAACTAGCCCACCAAGAGACCCAGTACTTC.

V and J are TRBV9 and TRBJ2-5; 13 nucleotides align to TRBD2. V gave up 3 bases and J gave up 4 bases; unmatched junction bases: 3. This CDR3 is built from 15 residues. Germline V lookup: CDR1 SGDLS, CDR2 YYNGEE. CDR3: CASSATSGGGETQYF. Here the CDR3 DNA reads TGTGCCAGCAGCGCCACTAGCGGGGGGGGAGAGACCCAGTACTTC. Complete variable domain (other parts from reference TRBV9 and TRBJ2-5): DSGVTQTPKHLITATGQRVTLRCSPRSGDLSVYWYQQSLDQGLQFLIQYYNGEERAKGNILERFSAQQFPDLHSELNLSSLELGDSALYFCASSATSGGGETQYFGPGTRLLVL.

The chain couples TRBV7-9 to TRBJ1-1; D is possibly TRBD1 (5 bases). Germline values: CDR1 SEHNR, CDR2 FQNEAQ (reference sequence). The CDR3 totals 14 residues. Trimming stripped 2 bases from V and 2 bases from J, with 9 bases between. In DNA form, the CDR3 reads TGTGCCAGCAGCTTAACGACAGCTAACACTGAAGCTTTCTTT. It encodes CASSLTTANTEAFF.

This sequence joins TRBV6-6 and TRBJ2-7, with 9 nucleotides matching TRBD1. This CDR3 comprises 15 residues. Germline V gene lookup returns CDR1 MNHNY and CDR2 SVGAGI (reference sequence). With V trimmed by 2 bases and J by 5 bases, 7 bases remained unmatched. DNA of the CDR3: TGTGCCAGCAGTTACACCCGGGACAGGGACCACGAGCAGTACTTC. This encodes CASSYTRDRDHEQYF.

The chain combines TRBV6-6 with TRBJ2-7, with TRBD1 matching over 9 bases. The J segment lost 0 bases and the V segment lost 6 bases, leaving 6 bases of the junction unmatched. Germline V gene data show CDR1 as MNHNY and CDR2 as SVGAGI (reference sequence). CDR3 size: 15 residues. CDR3 sequence reads: CASSSVDRGSYEQYF. CDR3 DNA sequence: TGTGCCAGCAGCAGCGTGGACAGGGGCTCCTACGAGCAGTACTTC.

V is TRBV7-2 and J is TRBJ1-6, with 7 bases lining up with TRBD1. The CDR3 contains 14 residues. Germline lookup yields CDR1 SGHTA and CDR2 FQGNSA. Trimming cost V 3 bases and J 8 bases; bases outside gene matches: 4. CDR3 nucleotides: TGTGCCAGCAGCTTGGAAGGGGGCCATTCACCCCTCCACTTT. It is translated as CASSLEGGHSPLHF.

J is TRBJ1-1 and V is TRBV19; no definite D call. The CDR3 runs 15 residues. From germline, CDR1 is LNHDA and CDR2 SQIVND (reference sequence). Deletions cut 4 bases from V and 3 bases from J, with 15 bases between. The CDR3 region is CASSTHIGEDTEAFF. The CDR3 DNA is TGTGCCAGTAGTACTCACATCGGGGAAGACACTGAAGCTTTCTTT.

This clone was counted a few times. The chain is built from TRBV28 and TRBJ2-7; the match to TRBD2 covers 8 bases. The CDR3 runs to 14 residues. Trimming at V came to 7 bases and at J to 3 bases, leaving 8 bases not matched to a gene. CDR1 MDHEN and CDR2 SYDVKM come from the germline V gene. The CDR3 region has the DNA TGTGCCAGCACCCCGACAGCGGGAGTCTACGAGCAGTACTTC. Amino acid sequence: CASTPTAGVYEQYF.

The chain joins TRBV28 to TRBJ2-2; no definite D call. The germline V gene has CDR1 MDHEN and CDR2 SYDVKM. V lost 5 bases and J lost 3, with 16 bases in between. This CDR3 contains 16 residues. CDR3 protein: CASSPPSGDYTGELFF. The CDR3 coding sequence is TGTGCCAGCAGTCCCCCCTCCGGAGACTACACCGGGGAGCTGTTTTTT.

This chain uses TRBV5-1 with TRBJ2-1; 7 bases fit TRBD1. Per the germline V gene, CDR1 is SGHRS and CDR2 is YFSETQ. The CDR3 extends over 15 amino acids. V lost 0 bases to trimming and J lost 4 bases; unmatched junction nucleotides: 4. The CDR3 DNA reads as TGCGCCAGCAGCTTGGGGACAGGAGAGTACAATGAGCAGTTCTTC. This sequence encodes CASSLGTGEYNEQFF.

The chain carries TRBV7-2 and TRBJ2-3; 8 nucleotides match TRBD2. The CDR3 is 17 amino acids. The V and J ends lost 2 bases and 2 bases, in that order; junction bases with no gene match: 9. Germline CDR1 and CDR2: SGHTA and FQGNSA. The CDR3 is CASSLRPAGGPTDTQYF. The CDR3 coding sequence is TGTGCCAGCAGCTTAAGACCCGCGGGGGGACCCACAGATACGCAGTATTTT.

The V gene is TRBV29-1, the J gene TRBJ2-7, with D uncertain. V lost 4 bases and J 6 bases, leaving 10 bases between the germline ends. The CDR3 is 11 residues long. The germline V gene has CDR1 SQVTM and CDR2 ANQGSEA. The chain's CDR3 is CSVGQVREQYF. The CDR3 DNA is TGCAGCGTTGGTCAGGTACGCGAGCAGTACTTC.